This section outlines one TCR beta chain sequence together with its context. Its antigen is unidentified. MiXCR was run by TCRdb on the 5' RACE reads, yielding one entry per CDR3 protein. Of 250,000 to 300,000 distinct CDR3 sequences in the sample, 15% to 20% were seen once. V gave up 3 bases and J gave up 4 bases, with 16 bases separating them. Germline CDR1 is SGDLS and CDR2 is YYNGEE. CDR3 length: 16 amino acids. These data belong to a study of T-cell memory formation after mild COVID-19. Study details: Largely, TCR clusters stayed within a single donor.

Points from the study as a whole: Researchers found some responding clones in pre-infection memory, a sign that cross-reactive memory joined. CD4/CD8 balance held among clones contracting day 15 to 85, and later expanders leaned CD4+. Researchers report contracting CD4+ clones mostly in CM and EM, with CD8+ clones in EMRA.

Sequencing input: PBMCs or a T cell subset sorted from them (not recorded which). The receptor was derived from a man aged 18 to 29 who had mild COVID-19 (a few samples of this study predate the infection). Cell type and time point are not known. V and J are TRBV9 and TRBJ2-2; D may be TRBD2 (6 bases). The CDR3 protein is CASSARLVGGTGELFF. CDR3 in DNA: TGTGCCAGCAGCGCGAGACTAGTGGGGGGCACCGGGGAGCTGTTTTTT.